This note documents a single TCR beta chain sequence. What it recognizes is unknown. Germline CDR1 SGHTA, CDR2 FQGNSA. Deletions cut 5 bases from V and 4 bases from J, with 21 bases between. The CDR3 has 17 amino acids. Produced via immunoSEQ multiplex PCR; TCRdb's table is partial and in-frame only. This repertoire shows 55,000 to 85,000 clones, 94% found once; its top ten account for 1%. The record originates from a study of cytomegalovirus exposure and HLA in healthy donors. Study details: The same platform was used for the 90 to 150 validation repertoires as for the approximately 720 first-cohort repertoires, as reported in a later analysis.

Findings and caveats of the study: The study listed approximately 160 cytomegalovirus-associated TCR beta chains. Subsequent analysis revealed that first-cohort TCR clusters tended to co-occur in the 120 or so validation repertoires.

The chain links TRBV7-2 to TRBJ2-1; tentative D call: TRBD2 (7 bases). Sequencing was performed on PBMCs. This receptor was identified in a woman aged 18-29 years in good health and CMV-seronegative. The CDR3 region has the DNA TGTGCCAGCAGCCCCCGCCTCAGGGAGGGGGTTTACAATGAGCAGTTCTTC. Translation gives CASSPRLREGVYNEQFF.